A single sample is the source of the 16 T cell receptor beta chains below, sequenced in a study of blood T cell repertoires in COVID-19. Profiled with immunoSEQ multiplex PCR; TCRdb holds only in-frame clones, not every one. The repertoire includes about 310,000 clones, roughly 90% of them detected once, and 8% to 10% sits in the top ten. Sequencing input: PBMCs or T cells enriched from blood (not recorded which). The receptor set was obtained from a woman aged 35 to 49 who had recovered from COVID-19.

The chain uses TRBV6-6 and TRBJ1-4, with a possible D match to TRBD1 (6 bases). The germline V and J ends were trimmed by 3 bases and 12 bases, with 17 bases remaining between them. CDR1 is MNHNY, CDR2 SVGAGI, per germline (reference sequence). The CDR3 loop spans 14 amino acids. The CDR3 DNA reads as TGTGCCAGCAGTTATGGGCAGGGGAGGGAGGAACTGTTTTTT. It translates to CASSYGQGREELFF.

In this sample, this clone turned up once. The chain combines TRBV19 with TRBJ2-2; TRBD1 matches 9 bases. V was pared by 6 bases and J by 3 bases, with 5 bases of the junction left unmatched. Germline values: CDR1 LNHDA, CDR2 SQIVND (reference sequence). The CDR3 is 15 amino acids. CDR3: CASRGDRVDTGELFF. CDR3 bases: TGTGCCAGTAGGGGGGACAGGGTGGACACCGGGGAGCTGTTTTTT.

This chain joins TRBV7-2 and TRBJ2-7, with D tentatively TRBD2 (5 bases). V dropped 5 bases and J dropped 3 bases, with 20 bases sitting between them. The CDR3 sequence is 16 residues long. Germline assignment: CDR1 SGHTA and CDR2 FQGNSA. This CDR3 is CASSVLSGRGNYEQYF. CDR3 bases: TGTGCCAGCAGCGTCCTAAGCGGAAGAGGGAACTACGAGCAGTACTTC.

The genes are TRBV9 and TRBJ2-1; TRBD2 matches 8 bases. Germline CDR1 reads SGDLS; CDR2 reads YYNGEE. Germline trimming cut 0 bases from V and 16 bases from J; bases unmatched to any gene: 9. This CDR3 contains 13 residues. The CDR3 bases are TGTGCCAGCAGCGTAGAAAAAGCGGGGGCTCCCTTCTTC. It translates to CASSVEKAGAPFF.

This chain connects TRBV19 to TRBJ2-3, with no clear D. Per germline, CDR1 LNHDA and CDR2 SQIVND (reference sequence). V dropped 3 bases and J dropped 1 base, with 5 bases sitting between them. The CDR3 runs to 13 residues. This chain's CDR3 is CASSMQGTDTQYF. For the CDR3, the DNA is TGTGCCAGTAGTATGCAGGGCACAGATACGCAGTATTTT.

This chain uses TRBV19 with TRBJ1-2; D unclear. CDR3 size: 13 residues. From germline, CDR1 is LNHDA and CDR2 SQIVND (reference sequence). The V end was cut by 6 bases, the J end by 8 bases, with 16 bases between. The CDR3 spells CASRIGGSWGYTF. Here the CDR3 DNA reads TGTGCCAGTAGGATCGGCGGCTCTTGGGGCTACACCTTC.

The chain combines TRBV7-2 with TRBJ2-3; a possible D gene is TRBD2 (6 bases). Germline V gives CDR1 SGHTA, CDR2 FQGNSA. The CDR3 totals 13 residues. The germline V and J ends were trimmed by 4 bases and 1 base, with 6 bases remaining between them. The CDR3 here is CASSWRGTDTQYF. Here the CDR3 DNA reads TGTGCCAGCAGCTGGAGGGGCACAGATACGCAGTATTTT.

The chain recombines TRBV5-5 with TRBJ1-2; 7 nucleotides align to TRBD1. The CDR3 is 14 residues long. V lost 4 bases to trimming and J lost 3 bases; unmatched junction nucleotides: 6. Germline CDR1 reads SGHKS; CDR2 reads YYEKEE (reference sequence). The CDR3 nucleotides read TGTGCCAGCAGCCCACGACAGGGTTACTATGGCTACACCTTC. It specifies CASSPRQGYYGYTF.

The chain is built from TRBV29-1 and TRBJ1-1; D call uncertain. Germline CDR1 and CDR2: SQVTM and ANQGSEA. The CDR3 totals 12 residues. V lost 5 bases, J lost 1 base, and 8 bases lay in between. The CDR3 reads CSVLHQNTEAFF. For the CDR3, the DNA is TGCAGCGTTTTACACCAGAACACTGAAGCTTTCTTT.

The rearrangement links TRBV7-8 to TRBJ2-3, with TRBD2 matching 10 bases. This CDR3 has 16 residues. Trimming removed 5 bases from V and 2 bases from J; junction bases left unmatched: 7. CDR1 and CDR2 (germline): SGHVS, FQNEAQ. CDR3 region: CASSLQLAGDTDTQYF. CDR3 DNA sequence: TGTGCCAGCAGCCTACAGCTAGCGGGGGACACAGATACGCAGTATTTT. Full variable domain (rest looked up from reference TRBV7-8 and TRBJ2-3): GAGVSQSPRYKVAKRGQDVALRCDPISGHVSLFWYQQALGQGPEFLTYFQNEAQLDKSGLPSDRFFAERPEGSVSTLKIQRTQQEDSAVYLCASSLQLAGDTDTQYFGPGTRLTVL.

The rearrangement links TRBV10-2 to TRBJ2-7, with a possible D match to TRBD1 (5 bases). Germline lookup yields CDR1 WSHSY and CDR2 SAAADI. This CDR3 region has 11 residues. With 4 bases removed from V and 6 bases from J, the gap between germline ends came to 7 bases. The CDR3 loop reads CASSGRGEQYF. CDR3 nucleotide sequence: TGCGCCAGCAGTGGAAGGGGCGAGCAGTACTTC.

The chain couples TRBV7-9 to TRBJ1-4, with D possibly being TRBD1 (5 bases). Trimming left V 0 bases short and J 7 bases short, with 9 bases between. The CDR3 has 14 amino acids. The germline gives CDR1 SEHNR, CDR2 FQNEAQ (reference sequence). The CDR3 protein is CASSLALRGEKLFF. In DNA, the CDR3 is TGTGCCAGCAGCTTAGCCCTAAGGGGTGAAAAACTGTTTTTT.

CDR3 amino acids: CASSQGQGGFETQYF. The CDR3 coding sequence is TGTGCCAGCAGCCAAGGACAGGGTGGTTTTGAGACCCAGTACTTC. The V gene is TRBV11-2, the J gene TRBJ2-5, with TRBD1 identical over 8 bases. This CDR3 spans 15 amino acids. V lost 5 bases, J lost 5 bases, and 10 bases stayed unmatched. Germline V gene sequence: CDR1 SGHAT, CDR2 FQNNGV.

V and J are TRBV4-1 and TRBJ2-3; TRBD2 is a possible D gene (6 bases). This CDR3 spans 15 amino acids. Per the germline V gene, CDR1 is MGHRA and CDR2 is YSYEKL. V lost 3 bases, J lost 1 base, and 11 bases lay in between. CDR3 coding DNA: TGCGCCAGCAGCCAGGACGGGGGAGGCACAGATACGCAGTATTTT. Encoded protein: CASSQDGGGTDTQYF.

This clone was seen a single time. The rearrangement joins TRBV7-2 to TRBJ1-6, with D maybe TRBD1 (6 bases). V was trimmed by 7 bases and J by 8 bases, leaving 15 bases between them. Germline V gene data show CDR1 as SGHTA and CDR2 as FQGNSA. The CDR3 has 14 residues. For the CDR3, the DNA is TGTGCCAGCACCGACGGACAGAGCTATTCACCCCTCCACTTT. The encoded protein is CASTDGQSYSPLHF.

Written as DNA, the CDR3 is TGTGCCAGTAGATCGGGACAGATCATGAACACTGAAGCTTTCTTT. This translates into CASRSGQIMNTEAFF. The chain combines TRBV19 with TRBJ1-1; 7 positions match TRBD1. The CDR3 spans 15 residues. The J segment lost 0 bases and the V segment lost 6 bases, leaving 7 bases of the junction unmatched. Germline values: CDR1 LNHDA, CDR2 SQIVND (reference sequence).